A selection of T cell receptor beta chains follows, all from one sample in a study of cytomegalovirus exposure and HLA in healthy donors. TCRdb's copy holds only in-frame clones and misses some; the assay was immunoSEQ multiplex PCR. This table holds roughly 150,000 clones, roughly 85% found once. Specimen: PBMCs. The receptors here all came from a male donor in good health and CMV-seropositive. CDR3s include the opening cysteine and the closing phenylalanine or tryptophan. A D gene is named only where the DNA matches it firmly. Rows may omit the clone size; those that give it use once, few, many or a size class.

clone_size: few
v_call: TRBV7-2
j_call: TRBJ2-1
d_call: TRBD2
cdr3_nt: TGTGCCAGCAGCTTAGTGCGACTAGCGGGTTCCTACAATGAGCAGTTCTTC
cdr3_aa: CASSLVRLAGSYNEQFF

clone_size: .
v_call: TRBV10-3
j_call: TRBJ2-7
d_call: .
cdr3_nt: TGTGCCATCAGCAGTTCGACTAGGAATTACGAGCAGTACTTC
cdr3_aa: CAISSSTRNYEQYF

clone_size: .
v_call: TRBV2
j_call: TRBJ1-2
d_call: .
cdr3_nt: TGTGCCAGCAGTGCTTTTGCGGAGACAGGCCGTGGCTACACCTTC
cdr3_aa: CASSAFAETGRGYTF

clone_size: .
v_call: TRBV25-1
j_call: TRBJ2-7
d_call: TRBD2
cdr3_nt: TGTGCCAGCAGTGAGTGGACTAGCGGGAGGGTTGAGCAGTACTTC
cdr3_aa: CASSEWTSGRVEQYF

clone_size: once
v_call: TRBV7-7
j_call: TRBJ2-1
d_call: .
cdr3_nt: TGTGCCAGCAGCTTAGGCCAGACCTACAATGAGCAGTTCTTC
cdr3_aa: CASSLGQTYNEQFF

clone_size: .
v_call: TRBV15
j_call: TRBJ2-2
d_call: TRBD2
cdr3_nt: TGTGCCACCAGCAGAGTGACTAGCGGGAGGGTCGGCACCGGGGAGCTGTTTTTT
cdr3_aa: CATSRVTSGRVGTGELFF

clone_size: .
v_call: TRBV2
j_call: TRBJ1-1
d_call: .
cdr3_nt: TGTGCCAGCAGGGAGAACATGAACACTGAAGCTTTCTTT
cdr3_aa: CASRENMNTEAFF

clone_size: .
v_call: TRBV5-4
j_call: TRBJ2-4
d_call: TRBD2
cdr3_nt: TGTGCCAGCAGCCAGACTAGCGGGGGCCCAAACATTCAGTACTTC
cdr3_aa: CASSQTSGGPNIQYF

clone_size: .
v_call: TRBV5-1
j_call: TRBJ1-5
d_call: TRBD1
cdr3_nt: TGCGCCAGCAGCTCGGGGCGGACAGGGGATGGACAGCCCCAGCATTTT
cdr3_aa: CASSSGRTGDGQPQHF

clone_size: .
v_call: TRBV5-1
j_call: TRBJ2-2
d_call: TRBD2
cdr3_nt: TGCGCCAGCAGCTTGGTCAGCGGGAGGAATACCGGGGAGCTGTTTTTT
cdr3_aa: CASSLVSGRNTGELFF

clone_size: few
v_call: TRBV19
j_call: TRBJ1-5
d_call: .
cdr3_nt: TGTGCCAGTAGTACGGGAAGACAGGCCCTCAATCAGCCCCAGCATTTT
cdr3_aa: CASSTGRQALNQPQHF

clone_size: .
v_call: TRBV7-6
j_call: TRBJ1-1
d_call: .
cdr3_nt: TGTGCCAGCAGCCTTGGGTCTAGCAACACTGAAGCTTTCTTT
cdr3_aa: CASSLGSSNTEAFF

clone_size: .
v_call: TRBV6-5
j_call: TRBJ2-1
d_call: TRBD2
cdr3_nt: TGTGCCAGCCGATCAGCGGGAGGGTCTTTTAATGAGCAGTTCTTC
cdr3_aa: CASRSAGGSFNEQFF

clone_size: .
v_call: TRBV6-1
j_call: TRBJ2-1
d_call: TRBD2
cdr3_nt: TGTGCCAGCACTAGCGGGAGCATTGCTGAGCAGTTCTTC
cdr3_aa: CASTSGSIAEQFF